The 25 T cell receptor beta chains presented below share a single source sample, sequenced in a study of cytomegalovirus exposure and HLA in healthy donors. The PCR was carried out with 60 Vbeta primers and 13 Jbeta primers. Measured with immunoSEQ multiplex PCR; TCRdb has only the in-frame clones, and not every one. The repertoire holds approximately 88,000 clones, with around four fifths as singletons. The sample comprised PBMCs. The receptors were gathered from a man aged 50-59 years in good health and CMV-seropositive.

In the case of this clone: An end of the junction does not agree with germline; a read error may underlie this. This sequence joins TRBV7-9 and TRBJ2-2, with TRBD2 identical over 12 bases. Germline CDR1 reads SEHNR; CDR2 reads FQNEAQ (reference sequence). The CDR3 runs to 17 residues. CDR3 sequence reads: CSSSSQTSGGNTGELFF. The CDR3 DNA sequence: TGTTCCAGCAGCTCCCAGACTAGCGGGGGTAACACCGGGGAGCTGTTTTTT.

The rearrangement links TRBV18 to TRBJ1-1; 7 bases fit TRBD1. The CDR3 loop spans 13 amino acids. Germline V gene data show CDR1 as KGHSH and CDR2 as LQKENI. After removal of 5 bases from V and 5 bases from J, the junction contained 5 bases not matched to a gene. The CDR3 bases are TGTGCCAGCTCAAAAGCAGGGGGGACTGAAGCTTTCTTT. As protein: CASSKAGGTEAFF.

The chain uses TRBV7-2 and TRBJ2-4, with 9 bases matching TRBD2. With V trimmed by 5 bases and J by 2 bases, 13 bases remained unmatched. The CDR3 has 18 amino acids. Germline lookup yields CDR1 SGHTA and CDR2 FQGNSA. The CDR3 protein is CASSPRPERGVTKNIQYF. The CDR3 DNA is TGTGCCAGCAGCCCTAGACCAGAGCGGGGGGTGACCAAAAACATTCAGTACTTC.

This rearrangement joins TRBV30 to TRBJ2-7; TRBD1 matches at 9 bases. The V gene's germline CDR1 is GTSNPN and CDR2 SVGIG (reference sequence). After removal of 1 base from V and 7 bases from J, the junction contained 14 bases not matched to a gene. The CDR3 sequence is 16 residues long. CDR3 coding DNA: TGTGCCTGGAGTGCCCCCGGGACAGGGAGCAGGTGGGAGCAGTACTTC. Translation gives CAWSAPGTGSRWEQYF.

The J gene is TRBJ2-5, the V gene TRBV5-4; 16 bases align to TRBD2. CDR3 size: 16 residues. The V gene's germline CDR1 is SGHNT and CDR2 YYREEE (reference sequence). V trimming: 4 bases; J trimming: 5 bases; junction bases outside the gene matches: 5. CDR3 sequence reads: CASSLGLAGGVETQYF. In DNA form, the CDR3 reads TGTGCCAGCAGCCTGGGACTAGCGGGGGGGGTGGAGACCCAGTACTTC.

The rearrangement links TRBV7-2 to TRBJ2-3, with TRBD2 identical over 8 bases. J was trimmed by 2 bases and V by 0 bases; bases with no gene match: 4. Per germline, CDR1 SGHTA and CDR2 FQGNSA. The CDR3 covers 16 residues. The CDR3 loop is CASSLAAGGPTDTQYF. The CDR3 coding sequence is TGTGCCAGCAGCTTAGCGGCGGGGGGACCCACAGATACGCAGTATTTT.

The chain employs TRBV30 and TRBJ1-3; 7 bases map to TRBD1. Germline V gene data show CDR1 as GTSNPN and CDR2 as SVGIG (reference sequence). CDR3 length equals 16 residues. The junction had 11 bases not matched to a gene; V was cut back by 2 bases and J by 4 bases. In DNA, the CDR3 is TGTGCCTGGAGTCCGACCAGTGGGACAGCCGGAAACACCATATATTTT. This gives the protein CAWSPTSGTAGNTIYF.

CDR3 sequence reads: CASSKVLVTDTQYF. The CDR3 bases are TGTGCCAGCAGCAAAGTCCTAGTCACAGATACGCAGTATTTT. V is TRBV21-1 and J is TRBJ2-3; whether TRBD2, the table's D call, matches the DNA was not checked. TRBV21-1 is described as a pseudogene. The CDR3 length is 14 residues.

The rearrangement uses TRBV6-5 and TRBJ2-7; weak D call: TRBD2 (6 bases). V was trimmed by 8 bases and J by 0 bases, leaving 8 bases between them. The germline V gene has CDR1 MNHEY and CDR2 SVGAGI. The CDR3 length is 12 residues. The CDR3 DNA sequence: TGTGCCAGCGGGGGGAGCTCCTACGAGCAGTACTTC. It translates to CASGGSSYEQYF.

This chain uses TRBV4-2 with TRBJ1-3, with TRBD1 identical over 8 bases. Germline values: CDR1 LGHNA, CDR2 YNFKEQ. The CDR3 covers 16 residues. With V trimmed by 6 bases and J by 0 bases, 7 bases remained unmatched. CDR3 coding DNA: TGTGCCAGCAGTCGGACAGGGAGTGACTCTGGAAACACCATATATTTT. It is translated as CASSRTGSDSGNTIYF.

The chain recombines TRBV4-1 with TRBJ2-1; 15 bases line up with TRBD2. Germline CDR1 and CDR2: MGHRA and YSYEKL. There are 15 residues in the CDR3. V trimming: 1 base; J trimming: 8 bases; junction bases outside the gene matches: 0. The CDR3, as DNA: TGCGCCAGCAGCCAAGGGACTAGCGGGGGGGATGAGCAGTTCTTC. It encodes CASSQGTSGGDEQFF.

Written as DNA, the CDR3 is TGCGCCAGCAGCTTCCGGCGAGGGAGCACAGATACGCAGTATTTT. Protein product: CASSFRRGSTDTQYF. The V call is TRBV5-1, the J call TRBJ2-3; TRBD2 is a possible D gene (5 bases). Trimming took 2 bases from V and 0 from J, leaving 10 bases between them. This CDR3 has 15 residues. Germline V gene sequence: CDR1 SGHRS, CDR2 YFSETQ.

The chain carries TRBV7-2 and TRBJ2-2; 7 positions match TRBD2. Trimming removed 3 bases from V and 10 bases from J; junction bases left unmatched: 11. Germline lookup yields CDR1 SGHTA and CDR2 FQGNSA. The CDR3 spans 15 residues. CDR3 in amino acids: CASSLGGFRAAELFF. CDR3 nucleotides: TGTGCCAGCAGCTTGGGGGGGTTTAGAGCTGCGGAGCTGTTTTTT.

The J gene is TRBJ2-2, the V gene TRBV6-6, with D perhaps TRBD2 (5 bases). The CDR3 extends over 13 amino acids. V lost 5 bases and J lost 5, with 9 bases in between. Looked up from germline, CDR1 is MNHNY and CDR2 is SVGAGI (reference sequence). The chain's CDR3 is CASSKGVTGELFF. CDR3 nucleotide sequence: TGTGCCAGCAGTAAGGGAGTAACCGGGGAGCTGTTTTTT.

This sequence joins TRBV10-3 and TRBJ2-7, with D unresolved. CDR1 is ENHRY and CDR2 is SYGVKD in the germline V gene. Trimming removed 3 bases from V and 3 bases from J, with 3 bases in between. The CDR3 runs to 11 residues. CDR3 residues: CAISDYYEQYF. The CDR3 nucleotides read TGTGCCATCAGTGACTACTACGAGCAGTACTTC.

This clone has just one count. The gene calls are TRBV28 and TRBJ2-7; 7 bases are shared with TRBD2. CDR1 is MDHEN and CDR2 is SYDVKM in the germline V gene. This CDR3 is built from 17 residues. With V trimmed by 6 bases and J by 0 bases, 14 bases remained unmatched. This CDR3 reads CASSPYGFGGSSYEQYF. The CDR3 DNA reads TGTGCCAGCAGCCCCTACGGTTTCGGGGGGAGCTCCTACGAGCAGTACTTC.

J is TRBJ2-5 and V is TRBV5-1, with D possibly TRBD1 on 6 matching bases. The CDR3 spans 14 residues. Deletions cut 3 bases from V and 1 base from J, with 10 bases between. From germline, CDR1 is SGHRS and CDR2 YFSETQ. The CDR3 sequence: CASSSRTAQETQYF. In DNA, the CDR3 is TGCGCCAGCAGCTCCCGGACAGCCCAAGAGACCCAGTACTTC. Filled out from reference TRBV5-1 and TRBJ2-5, the complete variable domain reads KAGVTQTPRYLIKTRGQQVTLSCSPISGHRSVSWYQQTPGQGLQFLFEYFSETQRNKGNFPGRFSGRQFSNSRSEMNVSTLELGDSALYLCASSSRTAQETQYFGPGTRLLVL.

J is TRBJ1-3 and V is TRBV7-2; D remains unclear. The CDR3 runs to 15 residues. Between the trimmed V and J ends, which lost 1 base and 0 bases, there was a span of 7 bases. Per the germline V gene, CDR1 is SGHTA and CDR2 is FQGNSA. This CDR3 is CASSLEQSSGNTIYF. CDR3 DNA: TGTGCCAGCAGCTTAGAACAAAGCTCTGGAAACACCATATATTTT.

The chain combines TRBV2 with TRBJ2-1; TRBD2 matches at 9 bases. Germline-derived CDR1 and CDR2 are SNHLY and FYNNEI. Trimming removed 8 bases from V and 6 bases from J; junction bases left unmatched: 11. CDR3 length: 15 amino acids. The CDR3 is CASQTGGGATNEQFF. DNA for the CDR3: TGTGCCAGCCAAACAGGCGGGGGGGCGACCAATGAGCAGTTCTTC.

V and J are TRBV7-3 and TRBJ2-3; 10 bases are a match to TRBD2. This CDR3 contains 15 residues. J was trimmed by 2 bases and V by 5 bases; bases with no gene match: 4. Germline V gene sequence: CDR1 SGHTA, CDR2 FQGTGA. The DNA of the CDR3 is TGTGCCAGCAGCAAAAGCGGGGGGGACACAGATACGCAGTATTTT. This sequence encodes CASSKSGGDTDTQYF. Full variable domain (outside the CDR3, taken from reference TRBV7-3 and TRBJ2-3): GAGVSQTPSNKVTEKGKYVELRCDPISGHTALYWYRQSLGQGPEFLIYFQGTGAADDSGLPNDRFFAVRPEGSVSTLKIQRTERGDSAVYLCASSKSGGDTDTQYFGPGTRLTVL.

The V gene is TRBV5-1, the J gene TRBJ1-1; 7 bases line up with TRBD1. The J segment lost 1 base and the V segment lost 4 bases, leaving 4 bases of the junction unmatched. Germline CDR1 and CDR2: SGHRS and YFSETQ. This CDR3 region has 14 residues. The CDR3 sequence is CASSVGQQNTEAFF. Written as DNA, the CDR3 is TGCGCCAGCAGCGTGGGACAGCAGAACACTGAAGCTTTCTTT.

The chain couples TRBV9 to TRBJ2-5; D possibly corresponds to TRBD1 (6 bases). This CDR3 is built from 14 residues. Per germline, CDR1 SGDLS and CDR2 YYNGEE. V lost 4 bases to trimming and J lost 4 bases, with 14 bases between them. The CDR3 sequence: CASSTGTHGETQYF. CDR3 bases: TGTGCCAGCAGCACAGGGACCCACGGAGAGACCCAGTACTTC.

The V call is TRBV9, the J call TRBJ1-5; the match to TRBD1 covers 7 bases. The CDR3 is made up of 15 amino acids. V trimming: 3 bases; J trimming: 3 bases; junction bases outside the gene matches: 6. Germline V gene sequence: CDR1 SGDLS, CDR2 YYNGEE. The CDR3 DNA reads as TGTGCCAGCAGCGCCATGACAGGGACCAATCAGCCCCAGCATTTT. It encodes CASSAMTGTNQPQHF.

This clone was detected once. The chain uses TRBV19 and TRBJ2-3, with D perhaps matching TRBD2 (7 bases). The CDR3 has 14 amino acids. Germline V lookup: CDR1 LNHDA, CDR2 SQIVND (reference sequence). Trimming left V 8 bases short and J 8 bases short, with 20 bases between. Here the CDR3 reads CASGGGQAAGTQYF. CDR3 nucleotides: TGTGCCAGTGGGGGGGGCCAAGCGGCGGGTACGCAGTATTTT. Full variable domain (rest looked up from reference TRBV19 and TRBJ2-3): DGGITQSPKYLFRKEGQNVTLSCEQNLNHDAMYWYRQDPGQGLRLIYYSQIVNDFQKGDIAEGYSVSREKKESFPLTVTSAQKNPTAFYLCASGGGQAAGTQYFGPGTRLTVL.

The chain combines TRBV19 with TRBJ2-5; the match to TRBD2 covers 8 bases. Germline loops: CDR1 LNHDA, CDR2 SQIVND (reference sequence). The CDR3 is 14 amino acids. V shed 6 bases, J shed 5 bases, and the junction held 8 bases outside the gene matches. DNA for the CDR3: TGTGCCAGTAGGTTGCGGGGGGATGGGGAGACCCAGTACTTC. Encoded protein: CASRLRGDGETQYF.